What follows are 3 T cell receptor beta chains derived from one specimen sequenced in a study of OX40 agonist ivuxolimab in advanced cancers. Profiled with immunoSEQ multiplex PCR; TCRdb holds only in-frame clones, not every one. The sample shows about 62,000 clones, around 84% of them seen only once. The sample in question was CD4+ or CD8+ T cells sorted from blood, obtained in a trial of the OX40 agonist ivuxolimab. The source is an adult with an advanced solid tumor such as melanoma, head and neck, liver or kidney cancer.

The rearrangement links TRBV5-5 to TRBJ1-5; D is perhaps TRBD1 (6 bases). The CDR3 contains 14 residues. Germline CDR1 and CDR2: SGHKS and YYEKEE (reference sequence). V was cut by 4 bases and J by 1 base, with 9 bases left in between. The chain's CDR3 is CASSAGTSNQPQHF. CDR3 DNA sequence: TGTGCCAGCAGCGCCGGGACAAGCAATCAGCCCCAGCATTTT.

The V and J genes are TRBV2 and TRBJ2-1; TRBD1 matches 7 bases. CDR3 length: 14 amino acids. With V trimmed by 0 bases and J by 10 bases, 6 bases remained unmatched. CDR1 is SNHLY, CDR2 FYNNEI, per germline. The CDR3, as DNA: TGTGCCAGCAGTGAAGCGCAGGGGGTAGGGGAGCAGTTCTTC. It translates to CASSEAQGVGEQFF.

V gene TRBV18 combines with J gene TRBJ2-1; TRBD2 might be the D (5 bases). The germline V and J ends were trimmed by 2 bases and 1 base, with 9 bases remaining between them. Germline V CDR1 and CDR2: KGHSH, LQKENI. The CDR3 loop spans 15 amino acids. CDR3 sequence (DNA): TGTGCCAGCTCACCAACTAGGTGGTCCTACAATGAGCAGTTCTTC. Protein sequence: CASSPTRWSYNEQFF.